The source of this TCR beta chain is a study of PD-1 blockade in classical Hodgkin lymphoma. Here immunoSEQ multiplex PCR was the method, and the copy in TCRdb shows in-frame clones only, minus some. This repertoire shows about 23,000 clones, approximately 88% found once; its top ten account for about a quarter. The time point is: cycle 4 day 1 (C4D1), after about 6 weeks of nivolumab. Relapse was seen in all patients after autologous stem cell transplantation, and brentuximab vedotin exposure was variable. Complete response, partial response or progressive disease constituted the best responses recorded. The CDR3 is 13 residues long. From germline, CDR1 is MDHEN and CDR2 SYDVKM. Trimming removed 3 bases from V and 3 bases from J, with 8 bases in between.

The chain combines TRBV28 with TRBJ1-2; D unclear. This specimen was peripheral blood mononuclear cells (PBMCs), taken before the fourth cycle of nivolumab. The TCR sequence derives from a human donor with classical Hodgkin lymphoma. The CDR3 spells CASSFTQHYGYTF. CDR3 nucleotides: TGTGCCAGCAGTTTCACGCAGCACTATGGCTACACCTTC.